The rows below give T cell receptor beta chains drawn from one sample of a study of patients and donors after allogeneic stem cell transplantation. One entry per CDR3 protein, called by TCRdb with MiXCR from the RT-PCR reads. The sample consists of more than 850,000 distinct CDR3 sequences, 15% to 20% of them appearing once. The sequenced sample was blood, either unsorted or a sorted T cell fraction (not recorded which). Receptors were obtained from a human donor who was either an allogeneic HSCT recipient or a stem cell or donor lymphocyte infusion donor (not recorded which). It is not recorded whose cells these are; they may come from a transplant donor. CDR3s include the opening cysteine and the closing phenylalanine or tryptophan. D genes are given only for firm matches. Some rows have no size entry. The others give once, few or many, or a class for an expanded clone.

>TRBJ2-7|NA|NA|TRBV5-1
CASSLISQLSYEQYF
TGCGCCAGCAGCTTGATATCTCAACTCTCCTACGAGCAGTACTTC
>TRBJ2-5|NA|NA|TRBV6-1
CASSEGGYARETQYF
TGTGCCAGCAGTGAAGGCGGGTACGCTCGAGAGACCCAGTACTTC
>TRBJ1-4|NA|TRBD1|TRBV5-1
CASSEISRGREKLFF
TGCGCCAGCAGCGAGATTAGCAGGGGGCGTGAAAAACTGTTTTTT
>TRBJ2-7|few|NA|TRBV15
CATSTHFMGLSSYEQYF
TGTGCCACCAGCACACACTTTATGGGGCTCAGCTCCTACGAGCAGTACTTC
>TRBJ2-1|NA|NA|TRBV10-3
CAVAGINEQFF
TGTGCCGTCGCGGGTATCAATGAGCAGTTCTTC
>TRBJ2-4|NA|NA|TRBV6-6
CASSTQGNIQYF
TGTGCCAGCAGTACCCAGGGAAACATTCAGTACTTC
>TRBJ2-3|many|NA|TRBV5-1
CASSFSQPATDTQYF
TGCGCCAGCAGCTTCTCACAACCAGCCACAGATACGCAGTATTTT
>TRBJ1-6|NA|NA|TRBV6-1
CASSEAARLSSYNSPLHF
TGTGCCAGCAGTGAAGCGGCCAGACTCAGCTCCTATAATTCACCCCTCCACTTT
>TRBJ1-5|NA|TRBD1|TRBV10-2
CASSRTGVQPQHF
TGCGCCAGCAGTAGGACAGGGGTGCAGCCCCAGCATTTT
>TRBJ2-7|NA|NA|TRBV20-1
CSARGRDFLYEQYF
TGCAGTGCTAGGGGCCGGGACTTCCTATACGAGCAGTACTTC
>TRBJ2-1|NA|NA|TRBV7-2
CASSLAPGENNEQFF
TGTGCCAGCAGCTTAGCGCCAGGGGAAAACAATGAGCAGTTCTTC
>TRBJ1-5|NA|NA|TRBV12-3/TRBV12-4
CASSFIGQYNQPQHF
TGTGCCAGCAGTTTTATTGGGCAGTACAATCAGCCCCAGCATTTT
>TRBJ2-7|NA|NA|TRBV5-5
CASSLEGDPSYEQYF
TGTGCCAGCAGCTTGGAGGGGGATCCCTCCTACGAGCAGTACTTC
>TRBJ2-2|few|TRBD2|TRBV5-1
CASSRAGGPDGELFF
TGCGCCAGCAGCAGAGCGGGAGGGCCGGACGGGGAGCTGTTTTTT
>TRBJ1-2|NA|NA|TRBV30
CAWRMGPYYGYTF
TGTGCCTGGAGAATGGGTCCTTACTATGGCTACACCTTC
>TRBJ1-5|NA|NA|TRBV5-1
CASSPTGMGNQPQHF
TGCGCCAGCAGCCCGACAGGTATGGGCAATCAGCCCCAGCATTTT
>TRBJ2-5|NA|NA|TRBV6-1
CASSEYPGVTQYF
TGTGCCAGCAGTGAATATCCCGGAGTGACCCAGTACTTC
>TRBJ2-3|few|NA|TRBV5-1
CASSSSPGTPDTQYF
TGCGCCAGCAGCTCTTCCCCGGGCACCCCAGATACGCAGTATTTT
>TRBJ2-3|few|TRBD2|TRBV5-1
CASTLTSWADTQYF
TGCGCCAGCACTCTGACTAGCTGGGCAGATACGCAGTATTTT
>TRBJ1-4|few|TRBD1|TRBV7-9
CASSLFSKQGLGEKLFF
TGTGCCAGCAGCCTATTCTCCAAACAGGGGTTAGGCGAAAAACTGTTTTTT
>TRBJ2-3|NA|NA|TRBV15
CATSPNIDTQYF
TGTGCCACCAGCCCGAATATAGATACGCAGTATTTT
>TRBJ2-2|few|TRBD2|TRBV9
CASSARGGVTGELFF
TGTGCCAGCAGCGCCCGCGGGGGGGTAACCGGGGAGCTGTTTTTT
>TRBJ2-1|few|TRBD2|TRBV10-3
CAISDYSGGANEQFF
TGTGCCATCAGTGATTATAGCGGGGGGGCCAATGAGCAGTTCTTC
>TRBJ2-1|few|NA|TRBV5-5
CASSLDPRIYNEQFF
TGTGCCAGCAGCTTGGATCCTCGGATCTACAATGAGCAGTTCTTC
>TRBJ2-5|NA|TRBD2|TRBV20-1
CSAKAGGPRETQYF
TGCAGTGCTAAAGCGGGGGGGCCGAGGGAGACCCAGTACTTC
>TRBJ2-1|many|TRBD2|TRBV4-2
CASSRGTSGRRSEQFF
TGTGCCAGCAGCCGCGGGACTAGCGGGAGGAGAAGTGAGCAGTTCTTC
>TRBJ2-3|NA|TRBD2|TRBV9
CASSVGSRTSPTDTQYF
TGTGCCAGCAGCGTAGGGTCCCGGACTAGCCCCACAGATACGCAGTATTTT
>TRBJ2-7|NA|TRBD1|TRBV29-1
CSVDSDRGTNEQYF
TGCAGCGTTGATTCGGACAGGGGAACTAACGAGCAGTACTTC
>TRBJ2-1|few|TRBD2|TRBV3-1
CASSQDSSGAYNEQFF
TGTGCCAGCAGCCAAGACTCTAGCGGGGCCTACAATGAGCAGTTCTTC
>TRBJ1-6|few|NA|TRBV10-3
CAIRGQGDNSPLHF
TGTGCCATCAGGGGTCAGGGCGATAATTCACCCCTCCACTTT
>TRBJ2-5|NA|NA|TRBV12-3/TRBV12-4
CASSQTHQETQYF
TGTGCCAGCAGCCAAACACACCAAGAGACCCAGTACTTC
>TRBJ2-2|NA|NA|TRBV5-1
CASSLVGKQGAGELFF
TGCGCCAGCAGTTTGGTGGGTAAACAGGGAGCCGGGGAGCTGTTTTTT
>TRBJ2-1|NA|NA|TRBV5-1
CASSSGTPSEQFF
TGCGCCAGCAGCTCCGGGACCCCTAGCGAGCAGTTCTTC
>TRBJ2-7|NA|NA|TRBV18
CASSPRAGNDEQYF
TGTGCCAGCTCACCACGGGCAGGGAACGACGAGCAGTACTTC
>TRBJ2-5|many|NA|TRBV18
CASSPRGQETQYF
TGTGCCAGCTCACCGAGGGGACAAGAGACCCAGTACTTC
>TRBJ2-2|NA|NA|TRBV30
CAWRSSGNTGELFF
TGTGCCTGGAGGTCCAGCGGGAACACCGGGGAGCTGTTTTTT
>TRBJ2-1|NA|NA|TRBV20-1
CSASHGSSYNEQFF
TGCAGTGCTAGTCACGGGAGCTCCTACAATGAGCAGTTCTTC
>TRBJ1-1|NA|NA|TRBV5-1
CASSSGTPYRYNTEAFF
TGCGCCAGCAGCTCCGGGACACCCTACAGGTATAACACTGAAGCTTTCTTT
>TRBJ2-3|NA|TRBD1|TRBV20-1
CSADRTGETHTQYF
TGCAGTGCGGATAGGACAGGAGAAACCCATACGCAGTATTTT
>TRBJ2-7|NA|TRBD1|TRBV12-3/TRBV12-4
CASNQGGLGTGASYEQYF
TGTGCCAGCAATCAGGGCGGCCTGGGGACAGGGGCCTCCTACGAGCAGTACTTC
>TRBJ2-2|few|NA|TRBV7-9
CASSPSTTGELFF
TGTGCCAGCAGCCCTTCCACCACCGGGGAGCTGTTTTTT
>TRBJ2-5|NA|NA|TRBV2
CASSTNRGGETQYF
TGTGCCAGCAGTACCAATAGGGGTGGTGAGACCCAGTACTTC
>TRBJ2-7|few|NA|TRBV5-1
CASKKVGDTRYEQYF
TGCGCCAGCAAGAAGGTGGGAGACACAAGGTACGAGCAGTACTTC
>TRBJ2-1|once|NA|TRBV7-9
CASSPPGQTGNEQFF
TGTGCCAGCAGCCCTCCGGGACAAACGGGGAATGAGCAGTTCTTC
>TRBJ1-1|few|NA|TRBV2
CASRIPTGPPEAFF
TGTGCCAGCAGGATACCCACGGGACCCCCTGAAGCTTTCTTT
>TRBJ2-5|few|TRBD1|TRBV12-3/TRBV12-4
CASSFNRGQETQYF
TGTGCCAGCAGTTTCAACAGGGGCCAAGAGACCCAGTACTTC
>TRBJ1-1|few|NA|TRBV20-1
CSARSGESNTEAFF
TGCAGTGCTAGATCGGGGGAGTCGAACACTGAAGCTTTCTTT
>TRBJ2-1|NA|TRBD2|TRBV5-1
CASSLAPPGTSALSSYNEQFF
TGCGCCAGCAGCTTGGCCCCCCCCGGGACTAGCGCTCTAAGCTCCTACAATGAGCAGTTCTTC
>TRBJ2-3|few|TRBD2|TRBV20-1
CSASQAGARITDTQYF
TGCAGTGCTAGCCAAGCGGGGGCCCGAATCACAGATACGCAGTATTTT
>TRBJ1-2|few|NA|TRBV19
CASSTGLYYGYTF
TGTGCCAGTAGTACCGGTCTGTACTATGGCTACACCTTC
>TRBJ1-2|few|NA|TRBV12-3/TRBV12-4
CASSSSDALGRGGYTF
TGTGCCAGCAGTTCCTCTGACGCCCTCGGAAGAGGTGGCTACACCTTC
>TRBJ2-2|few|NA|TRBV12-3/TRBV12-4
CASSLGEGRNTGELFF
TGTGCCAGCAGTTTGGGTGAGGGGCGTAACACCGGGGAGCTGTTTTTT
>TRBJ2-3|few|TRBD2|TRBV10-3
CATRLANPTDTQYF
TGTGCCACCCGACTAGCTAATCCGACAGATACGCAGTATTTT
>TRBJ2-3|NA|TRBD2|TRBV3-1
CASSQEFSGGFTDTQYF
TGTGCCAGCAGCCAAGAGTTCAGCGGGGGGTTCACAGATACGCAGTATTTT
>TRBJ2-2|few|NA|TRBV10-3
CAIKPTVTGELFF
TGTGCCATCAAACCGACAGTTACCGGGGAGCTGTTTTTT
>TRBJ1-2|NA|NA|TRBV18
CASSPLPQVGGYTF
TGTGCCAGCTCACCACTCCCCCAGGTGGGTGGCTACACCTTC
>TRBJ1-1|few|TRBD1|TRBV20-1
CSAPGQQNTEAFF
TGCAGTGCCCCGGGACAGCAGAACACTGAAGCTTTCTTT
>TRBJ1-1|NA|NA|TRBV20-1
CSARESGARNTEAFF
TGCAGTGCTAGAGAATCGGGGGCCCGGAACACTGAAGCTTTCTTT
>TRBJ2-2|few|NA|TRBV20-1
CSARPGHHTGELFF
TGCAGTGCGAGGCCGGGACACCACACCGGGGAGCTGTTTTTT